This TCR beta chain was profiled in a study of shared clonotypes between healthy human individuals. Study overall: The donor group consisted of two women and three men, aged 18 to 49. Study findings and constraints: Shared clonotypes across all four donors exceeded non-shared ones in generation probability.

The J segment lost 12 bases and the V segment lost 3 bases, leaving 12 bases of the junction unmatched. The CDR3 contains 15 residues. From germline, CDR1 is SGHVS and CDR2 FQNEAQ. Combination of CD45RO+ cells with CCR7-negative CD45RA+ TemRA cells was used for CD8 memory. Turning to this clone: Its antigen is unknown.

TCRdb's table, derived via immunoSEQ multiplex PCR, lists solely in-frame clones and lacks some. The repertoire has roughly 400,000 clones, about 97% of them found once; the top ten carry less than 0.35%. The sequence came from a man aged 25-40 years in good health. This chain uses TRBV7-8 with TRBJ2-1; the match to TRBD2 covers 9 bases. Sequencing input: memory CD8+ T cells sorted from blood. As for subset: CD45RO+ cells pooled with CCR7-negative TemRA cells. CDR3 bases: TGTGCCAGCAGCTTGGTCGGGACTAGCCCGAGGGGGCAGTTCTTC. Residues: CASSLVGTSPRGQFF.